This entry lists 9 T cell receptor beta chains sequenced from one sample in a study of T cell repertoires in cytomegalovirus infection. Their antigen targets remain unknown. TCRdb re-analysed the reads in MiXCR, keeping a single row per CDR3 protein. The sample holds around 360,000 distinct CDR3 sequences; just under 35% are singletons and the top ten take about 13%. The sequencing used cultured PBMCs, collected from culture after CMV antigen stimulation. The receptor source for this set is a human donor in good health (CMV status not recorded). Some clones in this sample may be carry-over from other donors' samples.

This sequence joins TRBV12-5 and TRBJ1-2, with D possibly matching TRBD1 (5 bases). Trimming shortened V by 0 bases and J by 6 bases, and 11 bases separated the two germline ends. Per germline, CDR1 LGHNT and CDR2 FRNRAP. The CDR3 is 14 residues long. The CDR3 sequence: CASGLVGASNGYTF. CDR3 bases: TGTGCTAGTGGTTTGGTAGGGGCTTCCAATGGCTACACCTTC.

The CDR3 is CATSKPGLYSYEQYV. Here the CDR3 DNA reads TGTGCCACCAGCAAACCAGGACTGTACTCCTACGAGCAGTACGTC. V gene TRBV15 combines with J gene TRBJ2-7, with D maybe TRBD2 (5 bases). CDR3 length: 15 residues. CDR1 and CDR2 (germline): LNHNV, YYDKDF (reference sequence). V was pared by 4 bases and J by 0 bases, with 13 bases between.

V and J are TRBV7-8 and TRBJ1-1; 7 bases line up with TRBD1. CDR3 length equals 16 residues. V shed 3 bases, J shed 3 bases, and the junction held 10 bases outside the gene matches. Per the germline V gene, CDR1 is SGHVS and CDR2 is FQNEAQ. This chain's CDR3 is CASSFRQGAGYTEAFF. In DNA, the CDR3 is TGTGCCAGCAGCTTTCGACAGGGAGCGGGGTACACTGAAGCTTTCTTT.

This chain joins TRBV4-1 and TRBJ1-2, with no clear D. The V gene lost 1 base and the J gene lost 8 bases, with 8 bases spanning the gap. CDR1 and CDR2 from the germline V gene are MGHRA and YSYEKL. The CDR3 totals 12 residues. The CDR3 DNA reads TGCGCCAGCAGCCAAGTGTCAGGAGGCTACACCTTC. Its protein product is CASSQVSGGYTF.

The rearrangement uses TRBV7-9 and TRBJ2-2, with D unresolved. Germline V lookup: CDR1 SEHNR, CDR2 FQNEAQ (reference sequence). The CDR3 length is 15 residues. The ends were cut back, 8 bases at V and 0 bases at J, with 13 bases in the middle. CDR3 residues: CASGTDATNTGELFF. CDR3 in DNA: TGTGCCAGCGGCACGGACGCGACGAACACCGGGGAGCTGTTTTTT.

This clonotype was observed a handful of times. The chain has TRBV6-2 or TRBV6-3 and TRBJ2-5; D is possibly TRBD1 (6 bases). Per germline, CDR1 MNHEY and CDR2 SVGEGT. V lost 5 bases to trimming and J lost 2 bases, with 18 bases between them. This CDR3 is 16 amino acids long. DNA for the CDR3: TGTGCCAGCAGTCCACTGCAGGGGCGAGCACAAGAGACCCAGTACTTC. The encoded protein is CASSPLQGRAQETQYF.

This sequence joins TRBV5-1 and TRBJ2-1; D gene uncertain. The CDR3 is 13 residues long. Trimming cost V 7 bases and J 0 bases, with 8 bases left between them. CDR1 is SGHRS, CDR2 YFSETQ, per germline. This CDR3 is CASGFNSYNEQFF. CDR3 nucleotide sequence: TGCGCCAGCGGATTCAACTCCTACAATGAGCAGTTCTTC.

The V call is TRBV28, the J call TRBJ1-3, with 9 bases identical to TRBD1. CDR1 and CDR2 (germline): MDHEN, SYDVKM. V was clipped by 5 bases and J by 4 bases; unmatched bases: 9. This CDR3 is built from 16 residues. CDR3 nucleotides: TGTGCCAGCAGTCTCCCGGGACAGGGATCAGGAAACACCATATATTTT. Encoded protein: CASSLPGQGSGNTIYF.

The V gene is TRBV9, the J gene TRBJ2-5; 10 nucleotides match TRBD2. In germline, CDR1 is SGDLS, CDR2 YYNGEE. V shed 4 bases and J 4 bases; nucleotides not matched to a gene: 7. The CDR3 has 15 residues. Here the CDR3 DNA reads TGTGCCAGCAGCCCAATAGCGGGAGGTGCAGAGACCCAGTACTTC. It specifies CASSPIAGGAETQYF.